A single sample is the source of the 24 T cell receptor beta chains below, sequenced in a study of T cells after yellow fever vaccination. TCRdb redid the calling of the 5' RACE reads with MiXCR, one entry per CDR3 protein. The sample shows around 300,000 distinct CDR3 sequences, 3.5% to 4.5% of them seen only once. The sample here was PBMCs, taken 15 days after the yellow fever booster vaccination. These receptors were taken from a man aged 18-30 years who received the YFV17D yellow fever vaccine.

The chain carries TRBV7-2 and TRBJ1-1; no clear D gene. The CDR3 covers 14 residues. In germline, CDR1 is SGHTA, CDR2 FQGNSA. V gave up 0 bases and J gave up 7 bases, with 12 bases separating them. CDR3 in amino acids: CASSLARLGNEAFF. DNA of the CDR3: TGTGCCAGCAGCTTAGCGCGGCTGGGGAATGAAGCTTTCTTT.

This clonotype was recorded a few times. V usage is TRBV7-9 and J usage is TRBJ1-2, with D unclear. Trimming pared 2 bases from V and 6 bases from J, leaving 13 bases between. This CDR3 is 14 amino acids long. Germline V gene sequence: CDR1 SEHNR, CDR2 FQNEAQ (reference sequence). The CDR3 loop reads CASSLPRNSDGYTF. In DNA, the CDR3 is TGTGCCAGCAGCTTACCGCGTAACAGCGATGGCTACACCTTC.

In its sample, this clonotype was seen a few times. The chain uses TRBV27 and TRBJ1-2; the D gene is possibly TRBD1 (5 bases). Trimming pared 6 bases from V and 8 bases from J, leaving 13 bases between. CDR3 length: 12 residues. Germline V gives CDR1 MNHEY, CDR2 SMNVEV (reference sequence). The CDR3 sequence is CASSGGSHGYTF. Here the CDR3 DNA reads TGTGCCAGCAGCGGGGGAAGTCACGGCTACACCTTC.

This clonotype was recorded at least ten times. The CDR3 DNA follows: TGTGCTAGTGGTTTGGTGGGCAGCGAGCAGTTCTTC. Protein: CASGLVGSEQFF. V is TRBV12-5 and J is TRBJ2-1, with D uncertain. Germline-derived CDR1 and CDR2 are LGHNT and FRNRAP. V lost 0 bases and J lost 10, with 7 bases in between. This CDR3 spans 12 amino acids.

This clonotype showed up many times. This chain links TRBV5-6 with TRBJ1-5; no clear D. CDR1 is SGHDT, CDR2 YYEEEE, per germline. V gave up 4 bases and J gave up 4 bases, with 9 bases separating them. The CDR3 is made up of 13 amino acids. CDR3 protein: CASSVGPNQPQHF. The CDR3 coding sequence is TGTGCCAGCAGCGTTGGGCCTAATCAGCCCCAGCATTTT.

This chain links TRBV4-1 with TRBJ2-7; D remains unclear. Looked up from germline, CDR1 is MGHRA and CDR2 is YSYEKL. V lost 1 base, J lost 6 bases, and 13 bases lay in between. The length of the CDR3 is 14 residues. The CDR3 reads CASSQVVSSREQYF. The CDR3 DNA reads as TGCGCCAGCAGCCAAGTTGTAAGTTCGCGCGAGCAGTACTTC.

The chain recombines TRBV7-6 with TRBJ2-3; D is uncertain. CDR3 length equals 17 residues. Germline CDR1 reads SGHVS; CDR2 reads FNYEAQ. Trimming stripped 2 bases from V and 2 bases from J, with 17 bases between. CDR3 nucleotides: TGTGCCAGCAGCTTACGGGCCCGACGTTCCACCACAGATACGCAGTATTTT. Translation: CASSLRARRSTTDTQYF.

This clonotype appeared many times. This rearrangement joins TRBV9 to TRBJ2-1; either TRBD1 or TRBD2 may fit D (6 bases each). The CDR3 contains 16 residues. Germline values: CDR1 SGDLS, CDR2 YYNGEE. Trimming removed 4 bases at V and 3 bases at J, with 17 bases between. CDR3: CASSPHSGAFYNEQFF. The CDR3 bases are TGTGCCAGCAGCCCCCATTCGGGGGCGTTCTACAATGAGCAGTTCTTC. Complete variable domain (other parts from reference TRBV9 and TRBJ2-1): DSGVTQTPKHLITATGQRVTLRCSPRSGDLSVYWYQQSLDQGLQFLIQYYNGEERAKGNILERFSAQQFPDLHSELNLSSLELGDSALYFCASSPHSGAFYNEQFFGPGTRLTVL.

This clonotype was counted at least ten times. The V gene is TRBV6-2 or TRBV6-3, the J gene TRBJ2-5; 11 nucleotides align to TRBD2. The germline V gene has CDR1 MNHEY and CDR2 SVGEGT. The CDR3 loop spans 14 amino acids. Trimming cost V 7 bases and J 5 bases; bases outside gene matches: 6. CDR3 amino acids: CASIMGLADETQYF. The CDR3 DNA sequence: TGTGCCAGCATCATGGGACTAGCGGATGAGACCCAGTACTTC.

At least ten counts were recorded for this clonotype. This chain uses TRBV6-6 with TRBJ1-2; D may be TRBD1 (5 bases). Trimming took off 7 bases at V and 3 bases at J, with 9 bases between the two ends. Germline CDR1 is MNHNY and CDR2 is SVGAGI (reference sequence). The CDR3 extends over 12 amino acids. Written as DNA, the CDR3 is TGTGCCAGCACCCCCAGGGACTATGGCTACACCTTC. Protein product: CASTPRDYGYTF.

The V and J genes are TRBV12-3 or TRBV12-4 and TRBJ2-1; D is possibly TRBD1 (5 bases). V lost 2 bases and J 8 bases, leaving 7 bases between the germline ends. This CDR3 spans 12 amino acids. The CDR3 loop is CASSLWGDEQFF. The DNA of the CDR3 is TGTGCCAGCAGTTTATGGGGCGATGAGCAGTTCTTC.

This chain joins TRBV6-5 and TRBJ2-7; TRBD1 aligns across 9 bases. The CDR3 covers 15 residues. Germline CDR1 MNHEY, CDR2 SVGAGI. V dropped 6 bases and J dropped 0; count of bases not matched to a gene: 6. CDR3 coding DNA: TGTGCCAGCAGGGAGGGGACAGGGATCTCCTACGAGCAGTACTTC. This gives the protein CASREGTGISYEQYF.

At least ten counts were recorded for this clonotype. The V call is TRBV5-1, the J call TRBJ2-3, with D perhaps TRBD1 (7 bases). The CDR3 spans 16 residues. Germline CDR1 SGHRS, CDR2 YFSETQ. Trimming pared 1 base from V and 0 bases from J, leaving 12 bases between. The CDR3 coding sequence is TGCGCCAGCAGCTTGCGGGGGACAGCTAGCACAGATACGCAGTATTTT. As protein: CASSLRGTASTDTQYF.

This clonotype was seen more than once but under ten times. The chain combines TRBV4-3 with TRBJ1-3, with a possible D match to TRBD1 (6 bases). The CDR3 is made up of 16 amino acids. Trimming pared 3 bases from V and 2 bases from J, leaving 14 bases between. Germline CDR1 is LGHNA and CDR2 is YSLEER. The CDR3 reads CASSHSSGAPGNTIYF. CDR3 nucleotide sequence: TGCGCCAGCAGCCATTCTTCGGGGGCCCCTGGAAACACCATATATTTT.

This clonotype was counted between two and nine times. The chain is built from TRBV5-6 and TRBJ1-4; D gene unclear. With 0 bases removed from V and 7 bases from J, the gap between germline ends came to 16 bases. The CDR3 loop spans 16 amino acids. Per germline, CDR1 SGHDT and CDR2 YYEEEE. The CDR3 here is CASSLAGGSQFEKLFF. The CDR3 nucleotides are TGTGCCAGCAGCTTGGCCGGAGGATCGCAGTTTGAAAAACTGTTTTTT.

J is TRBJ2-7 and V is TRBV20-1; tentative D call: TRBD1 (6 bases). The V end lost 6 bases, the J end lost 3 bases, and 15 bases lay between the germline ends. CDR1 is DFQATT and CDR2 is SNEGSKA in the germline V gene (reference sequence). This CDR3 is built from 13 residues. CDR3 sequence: CSAEDRRYYEQYV. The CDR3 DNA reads TGCAGTGCGGAGGACAGAAGATACTACGAGCAGTACGTC.

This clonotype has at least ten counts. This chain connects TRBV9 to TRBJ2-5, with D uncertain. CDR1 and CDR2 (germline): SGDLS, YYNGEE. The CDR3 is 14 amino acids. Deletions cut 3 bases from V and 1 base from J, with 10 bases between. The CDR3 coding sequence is TGTGCCAGCAGCGGAGGAGTTTTCCAAGAGACCCAGTACTTC. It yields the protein CASSGGVFQETQYF. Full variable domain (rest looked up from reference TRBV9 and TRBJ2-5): DSGVTQTPKHLITATGQRVTLRCSPRSGDLSVYWYQQSLDQGLQFLIQYYNGEERAKGNILERFSAQQFPDLHSELNLSSLELGDSALYFCASSGGVFQETQYFGPGTRLLVL.

The CDR3 loop is CASSPQRGSSKSQHF. The DNA for the CDR3 is TGTGCCAGCAGCCCCCAGAGGGGATCGTCAAAGTCCCAGCATTTT. The chain recombines TRBV6-1 with TRBJ1-5; a weak D match, TRBD1 (5 bases). Germline loops: CDR1 MNHNS, CDR2 SASEGT. Trimming pared 6 bases from V and 11 bases from J, leaving 23 bases between. This CDR3 has 15 amino acids.

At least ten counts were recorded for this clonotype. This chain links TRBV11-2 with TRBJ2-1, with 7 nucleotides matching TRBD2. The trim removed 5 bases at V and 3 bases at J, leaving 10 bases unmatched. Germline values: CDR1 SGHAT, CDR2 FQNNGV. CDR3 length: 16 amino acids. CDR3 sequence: CASSALSGGFYNEQFF. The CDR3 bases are TGTGCCAGCAGCGCCCTTTCCGGGGGGTTCTACAATGAGCAGTTCTTC.

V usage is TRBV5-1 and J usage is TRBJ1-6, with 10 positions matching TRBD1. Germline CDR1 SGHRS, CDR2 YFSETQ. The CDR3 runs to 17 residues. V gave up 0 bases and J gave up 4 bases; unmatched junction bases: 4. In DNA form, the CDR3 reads TGCGCCAGCAGCTTGGCTAGGGACAGGGGATATAATTCACCCCTCCACTTT. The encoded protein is CASSLARDRGYNSPLHF.

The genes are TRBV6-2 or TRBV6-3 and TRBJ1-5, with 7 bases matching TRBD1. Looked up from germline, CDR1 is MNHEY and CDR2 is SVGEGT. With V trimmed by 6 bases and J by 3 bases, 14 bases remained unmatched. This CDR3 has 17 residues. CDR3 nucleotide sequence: TGTGCCAGCAGACTCAGGGGGTCAGGAACCTTCAATCAGCCCCAGCATTTT. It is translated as CASRLRGSGTFNQPQHF.

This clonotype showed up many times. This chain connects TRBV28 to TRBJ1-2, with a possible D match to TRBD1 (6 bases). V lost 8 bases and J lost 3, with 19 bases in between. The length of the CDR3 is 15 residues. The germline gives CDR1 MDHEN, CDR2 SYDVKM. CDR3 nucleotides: TGTGCCAGCTCCGCGGGGCAGGGGCTTTACTATGGCTACACCTTC. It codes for CASSAGQGLYYGYTF.

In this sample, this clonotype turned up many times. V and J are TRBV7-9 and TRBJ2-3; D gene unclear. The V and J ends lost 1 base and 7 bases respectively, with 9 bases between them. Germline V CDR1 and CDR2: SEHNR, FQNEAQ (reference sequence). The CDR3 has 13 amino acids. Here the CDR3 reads CASSLGGGNTQYF. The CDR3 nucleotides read TGTGCCAGCAGCTTAGGAGGTGGGAATACGCAGTATTTT.

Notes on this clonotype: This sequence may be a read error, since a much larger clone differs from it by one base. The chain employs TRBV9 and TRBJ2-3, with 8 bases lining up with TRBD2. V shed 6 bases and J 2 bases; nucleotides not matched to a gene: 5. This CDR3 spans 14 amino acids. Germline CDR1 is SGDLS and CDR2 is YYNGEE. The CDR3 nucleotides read TGTGCCAGCACGGGACTAGGCCCCACAGATACGCAGTATTTT. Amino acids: CASTGLGPTDTQYF. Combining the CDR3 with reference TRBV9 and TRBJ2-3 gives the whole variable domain DSGVTQTPKHLITATGQRVTLRCSPRSGDLSVYWYQQSLDQGLQFLIQYYNGEERAKGNILERFSAQQFPDLHSELNLSSLELGDSALYFCASTGLGPTDTQYFGPGTRLTVL.